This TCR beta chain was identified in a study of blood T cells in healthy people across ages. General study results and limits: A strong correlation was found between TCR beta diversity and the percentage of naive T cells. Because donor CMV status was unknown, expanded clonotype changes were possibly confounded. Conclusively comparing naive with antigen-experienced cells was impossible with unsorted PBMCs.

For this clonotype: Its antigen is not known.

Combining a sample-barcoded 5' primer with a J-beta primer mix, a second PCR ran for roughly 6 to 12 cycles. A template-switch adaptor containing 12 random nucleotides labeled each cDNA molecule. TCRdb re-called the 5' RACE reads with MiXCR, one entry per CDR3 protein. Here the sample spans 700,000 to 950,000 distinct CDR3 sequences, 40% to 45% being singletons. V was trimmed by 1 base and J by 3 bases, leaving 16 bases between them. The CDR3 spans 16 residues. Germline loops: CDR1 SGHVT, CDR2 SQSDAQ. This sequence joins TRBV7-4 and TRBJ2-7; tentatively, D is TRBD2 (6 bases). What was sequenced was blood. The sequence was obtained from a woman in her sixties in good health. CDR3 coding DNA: TGTGCCAGCAGCTTAGTAGTGGCGGGGCGCTTCTACGAGCAGTACTTC. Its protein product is CASSLVVAGRFYEQYF.